The present T cell receptor beta chain was sequenced within a study of T-cell reconstitution after alpha-beta-depleted transplantation in children. A library of TCRbeta sequences, prepared with unique molecular identifiers, was generated. Each CDR3 protein is one row after TCRdb ran MiXCR on the PCR reads. The sample consists of approximately 490,000 distinct CDR3 sequences, about 10% of them appearing once. This clonotype has ten or more counts. The CDR3 runs 14 residues. Trimming left V 5 bases short and J 2 bases short, with 9 bases between. This clonotype was sampled from a child aged 2-15 years with inherited bone marrow failure, due to receive a stem cell transplant. This chain connects TRBV12-3 or TRBV12-4 to TRBJ2-2; D is possibly TRBD1 or TRBD2 (5 bases each). The material was PBMCs, obtained before TCRalphabeta/CD19-depleted stem cell transplant. CDR3 in DNA: TGTGCCAGCAGTAGGGACGGAAACACCGGGGAGCTGTTTTTT. Protein: CASSRDGNTGELFF.